These T cell receptor beta chains were read from a single sample in a study of shared clonotypes between healthy human individuals. Clones were read by immunoSEQ multiplex PCR, and TCRdb kept only the in-frame ones, dropping some. The sample contains about 1.1 million clones, 70% to 80% of which appear only once. The sequencing input was memory CD4+ T cells from PBMCs. The receptor set was obtained from a man in his late teens or twenties in good health. Some clones in this sample may be carry-over from other donors' samples. The CDR3 runs from the conserved cysteine through the conserved F or W. A D gene is named only where the DNA matches it firmly. Not all rows give a size; the values are once, few, many and, for expanded clones, a class.

d_gene,abundance,v_gene,j_gene,CDR3nt,CDR3aa
NA,NA,TRBV27,TRBJ2-1,TGTGCCAGCAGTTTTAGGGCAGCCTACAATGAGCAGTTCTTC,CASSFRAAYNEQFF
NA,NA,TRBV29-1,TRBJ1-4,TGCAGCGTCGAGTGGGGGGATAATGAAAAACTGTTTTTT,CSVEWGDNEKLFF
NA,few,TRBV5-1,TRBJ1-3,TGCGCCAGCAGCTCGGGGGGTACTTCGTCGGGAAACACCATATATTTT,CASSSGGTSSGNTIYF
NA,once,TRBV10-3,TRBJ2-2,TGTGCCATCAGCGCAGCCGGGACACCGAACACCGGGGAGCTGTTTTTT,CAISAAGTPNTGELFF
NA,NA,TRBV9,TRBJ1-1,TGTGCCAGCAGCGTAGACCAGAACACTGAAGCTTTCTTT,CASSVDQNTEAFF
NA,NA,TRBV5-1,TRBJ2-7,TGCGCCAGCAGCCCTGGGGCCCTAGCTGGGGAGCAGTACTTC,CASSPGALAGEQYF
NA,NA,TRBV28,TRBJ2-5,TGTGCTACCTATGGCTGGGGGGCGTTAGGGGAGACCCAGTACTTC,CATYGWGALGETQYF
NA,once,TRBV11-2,TRBJ2-3,TGTGCCAGCAGCTTAGACCGGGACGAGCTGTATTTT,CASSLDRDELYF
TRBD2,NA,TRBV7-9,TRBJ2-1,TGTGCCAGCAGCTTAGCTGGGACTAGCCTCAATGAGCAGTTCTTC,CASSLAGTSLNEQFF
NA,NA,TRBV5-1,TRBJ2-7,TGCGCCAGCAGCTTGTCCCCAGGCTACGAGCAGTACTTC,CASSLSPGYEQYF
TRBD2,NA,TRBV27,TRBJ2-5,TGTGCCAGCAGTCGGGGGGGGGCCCTACAAGAGACCCAGTACTTC,CASSRGGALQETQYF
TRBD1,NA,TRBV7-3,TRBJ2-3,TGTGCCAGCAGCTTAGAGACAGGGTCGGGCACAGATACGCAGTATTTT,CASSLETGSGTDTQYF
TRBD2,NA,TRBV6-5,TRBJ2-7,TGTGCCAGCAGTTCCTGGACTAGCGGGAGTTACGAGCAGTACTTC,CASSSWTSGSYEQYF
NA,NA,TRBV6-1,TRBJ2-7,TGTGCCAGCAGTGAAGTCGGAGGGTTCTACGAGCAGTACTTC,CASSEVGGFYEQYF
NA,NA,TRBV5-8,TRBJ2-1,TGTGCCAGCAGCCTTCCGGGGAACCTCTACAATGAGCAGTTCTTC,CASSLPGNLYNEQFF
NA,NA,TRBV7-8,TRBJ2-5,TGTGCCAGCAGCTTGGAGGGCCAAGAGACCCAGTACTTC,CASSLEGQETQYF
NA,few,TRBV7-3,TRBJ1-1,TGTGCCAGCAGCTCCCAAATGAACACTGAAGCTTTCTTT,CASSSQMNTEAFF
NA,NA,TRBV7-9,TRBJ2-1,TGTGCCAGCAGCTCGCGAGACAGGTCCAATGAGCAGTTCTTC,CASSSRDRSNEQFF
NA,few,TRBV4-2,TRBJ1-1,TGTGCCAGCAGCCCCAGCCCCGTGATGGAAGCTTTCTTT,CASSPSPVMEAFF
NA,NA,TRBV30,TRBJ2-5,TGTGCCTGGAGTGTAGAGGTCCAGTACTTC,CAWSVEVQYF
NA,once,TRBV19,TRBJ2-6,TGTGCCAGTAGTATACGTCCGGGGGACGGGGCCAACGTCCTGACTTTC,CASSIRPGDGANVLTF
NA,NA,TRBV7-2,TRBJ2-1,TGTGCCAGCAGCGGAAGCTACAATGAGCAGTTCTTC,CASSGSYNEQFF
NA,NA,TRBV30,TRBJ1-5,TGTGCCTGGAGTGTAGGAGGGGGGGGCAATCAGCCCCAGCATTTT,CAWSVGGGGNQPQHF
TRBD1,NA,TRBV10-3,TRBJ2-1,TGTGCCATCAGCGGACAGGGGGCCTACAATGAGCAGTTCTTC,CAISGQGAYNEQFF
TRBD2,NA,TRBV2,TRBJ2-1,TGTGCCAGCAGTCGTACCGGGACTAGCGCCAATGAGCAGTTCTTC,CASSRTGTSANEQFF
TRBD1,NA,TRBV28,TRBJ1-5,TGTGCCAGCAGTTTAAGAGGGGGCGGCAATCAGCCCCAGCATTTT,CASSLRGGGNQPQHF
TRBD1,NA,TRBV28,TRBJ2-7,TGTGCCAGCAGTATGACAGGGGGCATATTCGAGCAGTACTTC,CASSMTGGIFEQYF
NA,NA,TRBV19,TRBJ1-6,TGTGCCAGTAGTGCACAGGCTTGGGGGAATTCACCCCTCCACTTT,CASSAQAWGNSPLHF
NA,many,TRBV4-1,TRBJ2-7,TGCGCCAGCAGCCCGCTCTGGGACAAGGCTCCCGAGCAGTACTTC,CASSPLWDKAPEQYF
NA,once,TRBV25-1,TRBJ2-1,TGTGCCAGCAGTGAATTAGATGCATCCTACAATGAGCAGTTCTTC,CASSELDASYNEQFF
NA,NA,TRBV11-2,TRBJ2-3,TGTGCCAGCAGACCCCCGGAGGTTGATACGCAGTATTTT,CASRPPEVDTQYF
TRBD1,NA,TRBV10-3,TRBJ2-7,TGTGCCATCAGGGAACAGGGGACGGCCTACGAGCAGTACTTC,CAIREQGTAYEQYF
NA,NA,TRBV5-4,TRBJ2-7,TGTGCCAGCAGCTCCGGTCGCGATGCCTACGAGCAGTACTTC,CASSSGRDAYEQYF
NA,NA,TRBV6-6,TRBJ1-4,TGTGCCAGCAGTTACTCGTTTGAAAAACTGTTTTTT,CASSYSFEKLFF
NA,few,TRBV11-2,TRBJ2-1,TGTGCCAGCAGCTTAGACGGACTGGGGCTCTACAATGAGCAGTTCTTC,CASSLDGLGLYNEQFF
TRBD1,NA,TRBV11-2,TRBJ2-7,TGTGCCAGCAGCCTCCCCCGGACAGGGCGGGACGAGCAGTACTTC,CASSLPRTGRDEQYF
NA,NA,TRBV30,TRBJ1-2,TGTGCCTGGAGTAGGACAAGAGCTAACTATGGCTACACCTTC,CAWSRTRANYGYTF